These 30 T cell receptor beta chains were sequenced from one sample in a study of cytomegalovirus exposure and HLA in healthy donors. 13 Jbeta primers and 60 Vbeta primers were used for the PCR. The method was immunoSEQ multiplex PCR; TCRdb's version includes in-frame clones alone and lacks a portion of them. Of 85,000 to 130,000 clones detected, roughly four fifths appear once; the ten largest clones hold roughly 14%. The source material was PBMCs. The receptors were sampled from a male donor in good health and CMV-seropositive.

The V call is TRBV29-1, the J call TRBJ1-5; possible D gene TRBD1, 6 bases. Germline-derived CDR1 and CDR2 are SQVTM and ANQGSEA. V was shortened by 6 bases and J by 3 bases, with 12 bases between the two germline ends. The CDR3 has 13 residues. The DNA of the CDR3 is TGCAGCGTCATGGGGGCTCCCAATCAGCCCCAGCATTTT. Protein product: CSVMGAPNQPQHF.

The chain uses TRBV14 and TRBJ2-7, with 7 bases matching TRBD2. This CDR3 contains 14 residues. V lost 1 base and J lost 6; bases outside the gene matches: 6. Germline assignment: CDR1 SGHDN and CDR2 FVKESK. In nucleotides, the CDR3 is TGTGCCAGCAGCCAAGGTCGGGGGAGGGGCGAGCAGTACTTC. Amino acids: CASSQGRGRGEQYF.

V is TRBV30 and J is TRBJ2-1; TRBD2 might be the D (6 bases). The germline CDR1 and CDR2 sequences are GTSNPN and SVGIG (reference sequence). Deletions cut 2 bases from V and 4 bases from J, with 12 bases between. CDR3 length: 14 amino acids. DNA for the CDR3: TGTGCCTGGAGTAAAGGGGAGGTTTACAATGAGCAGTTCTTC. The encoded protein is CAWSKGEVYNEQFF.

The V gene is TRBV19, the J gene TRBJ1-5; D is ambiguous. Germline V gives CDR1 LNHDA, CDR2 SQIVND (reference sequence). Trimming removed 3 bases at V and 2 bases at J, with 17 bases between. The CDR3 has 17 amino acids. Written as DNA, the CDR3 is TGTGCCAGTAGTATTGGTCGGTCCGGGGTGGGCAATCAGCCCCAGCATTTT. Translating gives CASSIGRSGVGNQPQHF.

The chain recombines TRBV2 with TRBJ1-6, with 9 nucleotides matching TRBD1. The germline CDR1 and CDR2 sequences are SNHLY and FYNNEI. V lost 8 bases to trimming and J lost 6 bases; unmatched junction nucleotides: 8. This CDR3 has 15 amino acids. CDR3 sequence: CASAPRGQGNSPLHF. In DNA, the CDR3 is TGTGCCAGCGCTCCCCGGGGACAGGGTAATTCACCCCTCCACTTT. The variable domain in full, with the rest retrieved from reference TRBV2 and TRBJ1-6, is EPEVTQTPSHQVTQMGQEVILRCVPISNHLYFYWYRQILGQKVEFLVSFYNNEISEKSEIFDDQFSVERPDGSNFTLKIRSTKLEDSAMYFCASAPRGQGNSPLHFGNGTRLTVT.

The chain couples TRBV6-1 to TRBJ2-7; 8 bases fit TRBD1. Germline V gene data show CDR1 as MNHNS and CDR2 as SASEGT. This CDR3 contains 15 residues. V gave up 6 bases and J gave up 0 bases; unmatched junction bases: 7. CDR3 region: CASRFGTGDSYEQYF. CDR3 DNA: TGTGCCAGCAGATTTGGGACAGGAGACTCCTACGAGCAGTACTTC.

The chain links TRBV2 to TRBJ1-3, with TRBD1 identical over 10 bases. CDR3 length: 13 amino acids. Germline V gene data show CDR1 as SNHLY and CDR2 as FYNNEI. The V segment lost 7 bases and the J segment 8 bases; nucleotides outside the gene matches: 5. This CDR3 reads CASKRTGGDTIYF. CDR3 sequence (DNA): TGTGCCAGCAAAAGGACAGGGGGTGACACCATATATTTT.

V is TRBV5-4 and J is TRBJ2-7, with 7 positions matching TRBD1. Trimming cost V 4 bases and J 1 base; bases outside gene matches: 5. Germline values: CDR1 SGHNT, CDR2 YYREEE (reference sequence). This CDR3 has 14 amino acids. CDR3 amino acids: CASSPRTGSYEQYF. The CDR3 DNA reads TGTGCCAGCAGCCCCCGGACAGGTTCCTACGAGCAGTACTTC.

This rearrangement joins TRBV4-1 to TRBJ2-7; D possibly matches TRBD1 or TRBD2 (5 bases each). Deletions cut 4 bases from V and 5 bases from J, with 24 bases between. Germline CDR1 and CDR2: MGHRA and YSYEKL. CDR3 length: 17 residues. DNA of the CDR3: TGCGCCAGCAGCCGAGAGGGGCTAGTCCGACTGGGGAACGAGCAGTACTTC. Translating it yields CASSREGLVRLGNEQYF.

The rearrangement uses TRBV19 and TRBJ1-5; 7 bases line up with TRBD1. Germline V lookup: CDR1 LNHDA, CDR2 SQIVND (reference sequence). V trimming: 6 bases; J trimming: 6 bases; junction bases outside the gene matches: 14. CDR3 size: 16 residues. DNA for the CDR3: TGTGCCAGTAGCCGACAGGGTTTGGGTATCGGTCAGCCCCAGCATTTT. Translation gives CASSRQGLGIGQPQHF.

V and J are TRBV2 and TRBJ2-1; 11 positions match TRBD1. CDR1 is SNHLY, CDR2 FYNNEI, per germline. This CDR3 has 14 amino acids. The V and J ends lost 7 bases and 7 bases, in that order; junction bases with no gene match: 6. This chain's CDR3 is CASKDRGRMNEQFF. For the CDR3, the DNA is TGTGCCAGCAAGGACAGGGGGCGCATGAATGAGCAGTTCTTC.

The V call is TRBV30, the J call TRBJ1-1; maybe TRBD1 (6 bases). Deletions cut 0 bases from V and 3 bases from J, with 11 bases between. This CDR3 is 14 amino acids long. Germline V gives CDR1 GTSNPN, CDR2 SVGIG (reference sequence). The CDR3 bases are TGTGCCTGGAGTGTACGTCCAGGGGACACTGAAGCTTTCTTT. This gives the protein CAWSVRPGDTEAFF.

This clone was picked up one time. The J gene is TRBJ2-5, the V gene TRBV7-9, with D possibly being TRBD2 (7 bases). Germline CDR1 is SEHNR and CDR2 is FQNEAQ (reference sequence). V lost 6 bases, J lost 4 bases, and 21 bases lay in between. This CDR3 has 16 residues. The DNA of the CDR3 is TGTGCCAGCAGTACAATTACAGGGTGGGGGGGAGAGACCCAGTACTTC. This translates into CASSTITGWGGETQYF.

J is TRBJ1-4 and V is TRBV6-5; TRBD1 matches at 7 bases. V gave up 6 bases and J gave up 8 bases; unmatched junction bases: 3. The CDR3 contains 12 residues. CDR1 is MNHEY, CDR2 SVGAGI, per germline. CDR3 DNA: TGTGCCAGCAGGACAGGGATGGAAAAACTGTTTTTT. Translation gives CASRTGMEKLFF.

The chain uses TRBV4-2 and TRBJ1-2; tentatively, D is TRBD1 (5 bases). This CDR3 is 14 amino acids long. Germline V gene lookup returns CDR1 LGHNA and CDR2 YNFKEQ. Trimming stripped 1 base from V and 4 bases from J, with 10 bases between. The CDR3 nucleotides are TGTGCCAGCAGCCAAGTTGACAGCTTCTATGGCTACACCTTC. Translation gives CASSQVDSFYGYTF.

This clone was seen only once. The chain joins TRBV10-1 to TRBJ2-3; 14 bases match TRBD2. There are 18 residues in the CDR3. The germline V gene has CDR1 WNHNN and CDR2 SYGVQD (reference sequence). V lost 3 bases and J lost 0; bases outside the gene matches: 5. Here the CDR3 DNA reads TGCGCCAGCAGTGATACCGGACTAGCGGGGGGAAGCACAGATACGCAGTATTTT. Translation: CASSDTGLAGGSTDTQYF.

This chain connects TRBV2 to TRBJ2-3; D is unclear. The V gene lost 4 bases and the J gene lost 1 base, with 6 bases spanning the gap. This CDR3 is 13 amino acids long. Germline-derived CDR1 and CDR2 are SNHLY and FYNNEI. The CDR3 DNA reads as TGTGCCAGCAGTGCTTCTCGCACAGATACGCAGTATTTT. It yields the protein CASSASRTDTQYF.

This chain joins TRBV11-2 and TRBJ2-7; D is undetermined. The germline CDR1 and CDR2 sequences are SGHAT and FQNNGV. The CDR3 length is 14 residues. V lost 0 bases and J 4 bases, leaving 10 bases between the germline ends. The CDR3: CASSLDATTYEQYF. The CDR3 DNA reads TGTGCCAGCAGCTTAGATGCGACAACTTACGAGCAGTACTTC.

This clone was counted between two and nine times. The chain joins TRBV7-9 to TRBJ2-7, with TRBD2 matching 10 bases. The CDR3 has 14 amino acids. V trimming: 3 bases; J trimming: 4 bases; junction bases outside the gene matches: 3. Germline V gives CDR1 SEHNR, CDR2 FQNEAQ (reference sequence). This CDR3 is CASSFSLAGYEQYF. As DNA, the CDR3 is TGTGCCAGCAGCTTTTCACTAGCGGGGTACGAGCAGTACTTC.

The chain combines TRBV11-3 with TRBJ2-6; 8 bases are a match to TRBD1. This CDR3 is built from 15 residues. Losses at the gene ends were 6 bases for V and 2 bases for J; bases not matched to a gene: 3. The germline V gene encodes CDR1 SGHNT and CDR2 YENEEA. CDR3 amino acids: CASSQQGAGANVLTF. Here the CDR3 DNA reads TGTGCCAGCAGTCAACAGGGGGCTGGGGCCAACGTCCTGACTTTC.

This chain joins TRBV5-4 and TRBJ2-7; possible D gene TRBD1, 6 bases. Deletions cut 5 bases from V and 7 bases from J, with 10 bases between. The CDR3 has 11 amino acids. CDR1 and CDR2 from the germline V gene are SGHNT and YYREEE (reference sequence). This chain's CDR3 is CASRAGEEQYF. The CDR3 coding sequence is TGTGCCAGCAGAGCAGGGGAAGAGCAGTACTTC. The whole variable domain, remainder taken from reference TRBV5-4 and TRBJ2-7, is ETGVTQSPTHLIKTRGQQVTLRCSSQSGHNTVSWYQQALGQGPQFIFQYYREEENGRGNFPPRFSGLQFPNYSSELNVNALELDDSALYLCASRAGEEQYFGPGTRLTVT.

This rearrangement joins TRBV19 to TRBJ2-7; D might be TRBD1 (5 bases). The V gene lost 3 bases and the J gene lost 3 bases, with 18 bases spanning the gap. Germline CDR1 reads LNHDA; CDR2 reads SQIVND (reference sequence). The CDR3 loop spans 16 amino acids. The CDR3 spells CASSIAVARTNYEQYF. In DNA, the CDR3 is TGTGCCAGTAGTATTGCGGTCGCCAGGACAAACTACGAGCAGTACTTC.

The table lists this clone with a few counts. V gene TRBV7-9 combines with J gene TRBJ2-5; possibly TRBD1 for D (7 bases). The CDR3 runs to 14 residues. The V and J ends lost 6 bases and 4 bases respectively, with 15 bases between them. The germline CDR1 and CDR2 sequences are SEHNR and FQNEAQ (reference sequence). Written as DNA, the CDR3 is TGTGCCAGCAGGCGGAGGGGGCCCCCAGAGACCCAGTACTTC. This sequence encodes CASRRRGPPETQYF.

This clone was picked up a small number of times. This chain connects TRBV7-2 to TRBJ1-1, with D possibly matching TRBD1 (6 bases). This CDR3 is built from 15 residues. With 4 bases removed from V and 6 bases from J, the gap between germline ends came to 18 bases. The germline V gene has CDR1 SGHTA and CDR2 FQGNSA. Here the CDR3 reads CASSSSRRQEPEAFF. DNA of the CDR3: TGTGCCAGCAGCTCCTCCCGGAGACAGGAACCTGAAGCTTTCTTT.

CDR3 residues: CASSSIRTGGIGLSTEAFF. The DNA for the CDR3 is TGCGCCAGCAGCTCGATTCGGACAGGGGGTATTGGTTTGAGTACTGAAGCTTTCTTT. The rearrangement links TRBV5-1 to TRBJ1-1; 10 bases map to TRBD1. Germline V lookup: CDR1 SGHRS, CDR2 YFSETQ. Losses at the gene ends were 3 bases for V and 5 bases for J; bases not matched to a gene: 19. This CDR3 has 19 residues.

This clone was recorded once. The rearrangement joins TRBV7-8 to TRBJ1-1; possibly TRBD1 for D (6 bases). The germline V gene has CDR1 SGHVS and CDR2 FQNEAQ. The CDR3 length is 15 residues. The ends were cut back, 0 bases at V and 4 bases at J, with 12 bases in the middle. Written as DNA, the CDR3 is TGTGCCAGCAGCTTAGCAGGGGGTGGGGGCACTGAAGCTTTCTTT. This translates into CASSLAGGGGTEAFF.

This clone appeared a few times. The genes are TRBV14 and TRBJ1-2, with TRBD1 identical over 9 bases. Trimming at V came to 6 bases and at J to 9 bases, leaving 11 bases not matched to a gene. The CDR3 has 14 residues. The V gene's germline CDR1 is SGHDN and CDR2 FVKESK. The CDR3: CASSPGQGRRSYTF. The CDR3 coding sequence is TGTGCCAGCAGTCCAGGACAGGGGAGAAGAAGCTACACCTTC.

In its sample, this clone was seen a few times. The chain employs TRBV5-4 and TRBJ2-7; the D gene is possibly TRBD1 (6 bases). The CDR3 consists of 14 residues. Germline CDR1 reads SGHNT; CDR2 reads YYREEE (reference sequence). Trimming pared 0 bases from V and 6 bases from J, leaving 13 bases between. CDR3 loop: CASSLAEQGAEQYF. The CDR3 region has the DNA TGTGCCAGCAGCTTGGCCGAACAGGGCGCCGAGCAGTACTTC.

The chain links TRBV19 to TRBJ1-5; D is uncertain. V lost 5 bases, J lost 4 bases, and 9 bases lay in between. Germline loops: CDR1 LNHDA, CDR2 SQIVND (reference sequence). There are 13 residues in the CDR3. In DNA, the CDR3 is TGTGCCAGTAGTGTGGAGTCGAATCAGCCCCAGCATTTT. Its protein is CASSVESNQPQHF. The full variable domain, in which reference TRBV19 and TRBJ1-5 provide the parts outside the CDR3, is DGGITQSPKYLFRKEGQNVTLSCEQNLNHDAMYWYRQDPGQGLRLIYYSQIVNDFQKGDIAEGYSVSREKKESFPLTVTSAQKNPTAFYLCASSVESNQPQHFGDGTRLSIL.

This clone was detected only once. The rearrangement uses TRBV4-3 and TRBJ2-3, with D possibly being TRBD1 (6 bases). Germline V gives CDR1 LGHNA, CDR2 YSLEER. The V end lost 1 base, the J end lost 4 bases, and 12 bases lay between the germline ends. The CDR3 loop spans 15 amino acids. CDR3 nucleotide sequence: TGCGCCAGCAGCCAAGGGGCAGGGGACGCAGATACGCAGTATTTT. It encodes CASSQGAGDADTQYF.